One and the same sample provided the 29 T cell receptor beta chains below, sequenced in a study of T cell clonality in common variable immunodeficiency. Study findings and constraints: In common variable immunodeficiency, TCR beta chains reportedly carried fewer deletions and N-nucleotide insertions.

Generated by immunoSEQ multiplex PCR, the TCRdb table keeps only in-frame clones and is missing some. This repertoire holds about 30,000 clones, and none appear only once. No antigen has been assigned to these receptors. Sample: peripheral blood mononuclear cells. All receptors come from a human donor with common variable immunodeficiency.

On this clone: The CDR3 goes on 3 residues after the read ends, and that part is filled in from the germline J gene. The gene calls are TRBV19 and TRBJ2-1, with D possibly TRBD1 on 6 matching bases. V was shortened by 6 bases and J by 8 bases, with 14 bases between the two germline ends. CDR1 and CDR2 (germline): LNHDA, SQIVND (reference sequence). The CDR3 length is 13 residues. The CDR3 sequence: CASSSGTIYEQFF. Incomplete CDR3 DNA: TGTGCCAGTAGCTCCGGGACAATTTATGAG.

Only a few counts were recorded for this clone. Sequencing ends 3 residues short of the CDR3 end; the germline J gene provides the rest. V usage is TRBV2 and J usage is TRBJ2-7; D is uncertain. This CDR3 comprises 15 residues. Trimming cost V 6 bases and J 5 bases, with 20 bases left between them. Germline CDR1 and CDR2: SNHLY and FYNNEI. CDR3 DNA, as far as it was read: TGTGCCAGCAGCGTTGAAGGATCCCCAGGCCACGAG. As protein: CASSVEGSPGHE. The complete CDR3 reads CASSVEGSPGHEQYF.

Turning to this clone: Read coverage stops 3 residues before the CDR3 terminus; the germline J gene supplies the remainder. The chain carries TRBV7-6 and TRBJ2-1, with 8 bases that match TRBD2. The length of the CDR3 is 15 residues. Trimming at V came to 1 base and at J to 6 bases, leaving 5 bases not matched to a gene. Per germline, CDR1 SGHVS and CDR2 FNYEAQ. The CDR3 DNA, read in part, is TGTGCCAGCAGCTTAGGGGCGGGAGGTTTCAATGAG. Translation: CASSLGAGGFNE. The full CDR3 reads CASSLGAGGFNEQFF. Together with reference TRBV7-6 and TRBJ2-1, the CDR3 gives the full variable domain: GAGVSQSPRYKVTKRGQDVALRCDPISGHVSLYWYRQALGQGPEFLTYFNYEAQQDKSGLPNDRFSAERPEGSISTLTIQRTEQRDSAMYRCASSLGAGGFNEQFFGPGTRLTVL.

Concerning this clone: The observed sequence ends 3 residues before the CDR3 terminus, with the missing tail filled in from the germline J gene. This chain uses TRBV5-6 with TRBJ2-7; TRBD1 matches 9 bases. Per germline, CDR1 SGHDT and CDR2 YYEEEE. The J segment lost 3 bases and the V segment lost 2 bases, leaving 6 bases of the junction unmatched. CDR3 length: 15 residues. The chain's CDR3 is CASSFPGQGLYEQYF. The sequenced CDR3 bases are TGTGCCAGCAGCTTCCCGGGACAGGGACTCTACGAG.

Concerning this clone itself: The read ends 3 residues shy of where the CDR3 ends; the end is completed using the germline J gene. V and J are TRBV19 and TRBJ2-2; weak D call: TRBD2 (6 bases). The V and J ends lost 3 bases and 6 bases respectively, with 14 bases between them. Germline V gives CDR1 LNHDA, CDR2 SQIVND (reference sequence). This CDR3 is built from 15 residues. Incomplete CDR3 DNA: TGTGCCAGTAGTATCCTCGGGGGATGGGCCGGGGAG. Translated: CASSILGGWAGE. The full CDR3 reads CASSILGGWAGELFF.

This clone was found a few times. The CDR3: CAWSVGTKNYNEQFF. The DNA read from the CDR3 is TGTGCCTGGAGTGTGGGGACTAAAAATTACAATGAG. The V call is TRBV30, the J call TRBJ2-1; 7 bases line up with TRBD2. Read sequence stops 3 residues before the CDR3 end, and the germline J gene provides the missing end. The germline V gene has CDR1 GTSNPN and CDR2 SVGIG (reference sequence). The CDR3 spans 15 residues. The trim removed 0 bases at V and 4 bases at J, leaving 6 bases unmatched.

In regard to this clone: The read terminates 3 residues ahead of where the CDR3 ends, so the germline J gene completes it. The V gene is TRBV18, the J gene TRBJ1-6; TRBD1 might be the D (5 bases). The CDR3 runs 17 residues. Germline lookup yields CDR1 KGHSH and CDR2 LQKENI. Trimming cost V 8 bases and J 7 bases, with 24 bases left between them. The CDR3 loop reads CASQNSEGLGKNSPLHF. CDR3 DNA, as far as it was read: TGTGCCAGCCAAAATTCCGAGGGGTTAGGTAAGAATTCACCC.

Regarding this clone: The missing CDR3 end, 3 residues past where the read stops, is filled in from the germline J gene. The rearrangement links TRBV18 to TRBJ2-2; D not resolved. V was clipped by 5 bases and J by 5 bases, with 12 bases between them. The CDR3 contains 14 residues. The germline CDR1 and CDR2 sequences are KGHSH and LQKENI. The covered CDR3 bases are TGTGCCAGCTCAGAGAACAGAGAAACCGGGGAG. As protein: CASSENRETGE. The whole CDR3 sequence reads CASSENRETGELFF.

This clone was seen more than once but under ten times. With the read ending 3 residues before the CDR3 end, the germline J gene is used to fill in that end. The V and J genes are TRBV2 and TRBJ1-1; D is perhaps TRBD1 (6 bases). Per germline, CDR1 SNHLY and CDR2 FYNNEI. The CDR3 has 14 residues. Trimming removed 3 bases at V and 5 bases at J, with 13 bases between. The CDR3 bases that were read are TGTGCCAGCAGTGATGGTAGGGGGAGGACTGAA. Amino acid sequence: CASSDGRGRTE. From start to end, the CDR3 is CASSDGRGRTEAFF.

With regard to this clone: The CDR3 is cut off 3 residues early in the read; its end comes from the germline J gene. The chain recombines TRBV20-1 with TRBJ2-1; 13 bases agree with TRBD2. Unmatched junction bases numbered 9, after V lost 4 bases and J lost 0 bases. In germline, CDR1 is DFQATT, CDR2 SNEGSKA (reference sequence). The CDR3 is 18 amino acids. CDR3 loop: CSANGLAGAHSSYNEQFF. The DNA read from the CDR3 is TGCAGTGCTAACGGACTAGCGGGGGCCCACAGCTCCTACAATGAG.

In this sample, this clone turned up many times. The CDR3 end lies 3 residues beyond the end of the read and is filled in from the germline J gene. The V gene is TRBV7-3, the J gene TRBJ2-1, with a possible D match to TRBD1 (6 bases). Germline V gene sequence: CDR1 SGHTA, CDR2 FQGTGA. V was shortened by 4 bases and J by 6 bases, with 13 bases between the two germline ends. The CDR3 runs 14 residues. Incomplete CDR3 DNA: TGTGCCAGCAGCTCCGGAACAGGGACCAATGAG. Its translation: CASSSGTGTNE. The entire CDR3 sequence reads CASSSGTGTNEQFF.

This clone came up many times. CDR3 DNA, as far as it was read: TGCGCCAGCAGCTTATCCGGGGGGAACACTGAA. Amino acids: CASSLSGGNTE. From start to end, the CDR3 is CASSLSGGNTEAFF. This sequence joins TRBV5-1 and TRBJ1-1; D might be TRBD1 (5 bases). The read finishes 3 residues shy of the CDR3 end, and the germline J gene is used to complete it. The CDR3 loop spans 14 amino acids. Germline-derived CDR1 and CDR2 are SGHRS and YFSETQ. V was clipped by 2 bases and J by 1 base, with 9 bases between them.

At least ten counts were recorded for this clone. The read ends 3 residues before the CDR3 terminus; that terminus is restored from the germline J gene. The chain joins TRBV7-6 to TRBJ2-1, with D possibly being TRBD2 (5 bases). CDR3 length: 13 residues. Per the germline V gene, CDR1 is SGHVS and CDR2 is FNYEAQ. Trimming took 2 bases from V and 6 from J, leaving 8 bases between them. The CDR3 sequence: CASSLPTSNEQFF. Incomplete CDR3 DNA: TGTGCCAGCAGCTTACCTACTAGCAATGAG.

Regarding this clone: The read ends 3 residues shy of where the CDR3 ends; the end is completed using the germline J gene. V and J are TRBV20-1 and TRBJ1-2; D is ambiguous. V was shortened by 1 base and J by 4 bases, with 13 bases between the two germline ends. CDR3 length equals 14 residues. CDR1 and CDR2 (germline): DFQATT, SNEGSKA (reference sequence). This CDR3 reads CSARVTANFYGYTF. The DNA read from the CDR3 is TGCAGTGCTAGAGTTACAGCCAACTTCTATGGC.

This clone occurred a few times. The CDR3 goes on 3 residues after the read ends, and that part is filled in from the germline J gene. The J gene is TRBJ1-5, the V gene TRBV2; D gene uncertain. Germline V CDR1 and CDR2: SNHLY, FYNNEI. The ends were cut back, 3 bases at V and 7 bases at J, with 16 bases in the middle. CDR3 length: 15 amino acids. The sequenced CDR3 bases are TGTGCCAGCAGTGACCTGGGCCATCCCGACCAGCCC. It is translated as CASSDLGHPDQP. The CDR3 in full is CASSDLGHPDQPQHF.

The CDR3 spells CASSIDGGQLNTEAFF. CDR3 bases read: TGTGCCAGTAGTATAGATGGTGGACAGTTGAACACTGAA. This rearrangement joins TRBV19 to TRBJ1-1; tentatively, D is TRBD1 (6 bases). From the germline J gene comes the end of the CDR3, since the read stops 3 residues before it. The CDR3 totals 16 residues. Trimming pared 0 bases from V and 0 bases from J, leaving 11 bases between. Germline V lookup: CDR1 LNHDA, CDR2 SQIVND (reference sequence). Supplemented by reference TRBV19 and TRBJ1-1, the full variable domain reads DGGITQSPKYLFRKEGQNVTLSCEQNLNHDAMYWYRQDPGQGLRLIYYSQIVNDFQKGDIAEGYSVSREKKESFPLTVTSAQKNPTAFYLCASSIDGGQLNTEAFFGQGTRLTVV.

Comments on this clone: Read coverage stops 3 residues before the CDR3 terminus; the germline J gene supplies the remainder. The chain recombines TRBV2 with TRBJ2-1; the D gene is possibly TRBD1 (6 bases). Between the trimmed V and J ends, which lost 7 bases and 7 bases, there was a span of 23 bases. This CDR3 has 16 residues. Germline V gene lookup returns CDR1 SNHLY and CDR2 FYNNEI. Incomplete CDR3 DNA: TGTGCCAGCACCGACCCTGGTGCCAGGGGTAGAAATGAG. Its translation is CASTDPGARGRNE. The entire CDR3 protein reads CASTDPGARGRNEQFF.

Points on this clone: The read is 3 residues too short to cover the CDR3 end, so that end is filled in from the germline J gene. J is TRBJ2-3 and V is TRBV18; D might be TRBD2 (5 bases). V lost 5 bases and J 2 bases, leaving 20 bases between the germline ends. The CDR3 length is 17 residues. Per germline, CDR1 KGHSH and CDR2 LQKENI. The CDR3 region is CASSFTPASSYTDTQYF. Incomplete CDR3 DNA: TGTGCCAGCTCATTCACTCCCGCTAGCTCGTACACAGATACG.

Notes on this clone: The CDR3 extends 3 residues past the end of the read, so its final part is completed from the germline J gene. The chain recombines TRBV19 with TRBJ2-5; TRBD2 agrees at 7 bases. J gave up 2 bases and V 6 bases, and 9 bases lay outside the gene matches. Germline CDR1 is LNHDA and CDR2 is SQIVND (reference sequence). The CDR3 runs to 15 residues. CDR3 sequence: CASSNPWGGQETQYF. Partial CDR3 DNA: TGTGCCAGTAGCAACCCCTGGGGGGGGCAAGAGACC.

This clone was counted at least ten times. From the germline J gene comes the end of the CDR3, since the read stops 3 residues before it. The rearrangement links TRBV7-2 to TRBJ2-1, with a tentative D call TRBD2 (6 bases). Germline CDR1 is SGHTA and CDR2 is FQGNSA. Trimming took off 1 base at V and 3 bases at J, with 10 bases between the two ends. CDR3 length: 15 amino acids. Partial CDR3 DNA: TGTGCCAGCAGCTTAGGGCGGGGACTCTACAATGAG. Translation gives CASSLGRGLYNE. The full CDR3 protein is CASSLGRGLYNEQFF.

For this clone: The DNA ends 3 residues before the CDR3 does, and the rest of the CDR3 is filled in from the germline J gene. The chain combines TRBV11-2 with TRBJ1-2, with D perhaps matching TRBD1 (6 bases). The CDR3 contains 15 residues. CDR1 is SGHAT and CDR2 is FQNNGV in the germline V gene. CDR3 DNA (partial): TGTGCCAGCAGCTTAGATTGGGTCACAGGGAGCGGC. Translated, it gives CASSLDWVTGSG. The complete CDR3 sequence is CASSLDWVTGSGYTF.

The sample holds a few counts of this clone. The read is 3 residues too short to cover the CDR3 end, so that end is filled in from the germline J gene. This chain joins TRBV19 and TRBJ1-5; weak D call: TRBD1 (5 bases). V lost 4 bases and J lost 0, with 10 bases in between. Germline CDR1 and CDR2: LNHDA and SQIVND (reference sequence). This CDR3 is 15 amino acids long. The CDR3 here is CASSTSGNSNQPQHF. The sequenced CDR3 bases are TGTGCCAGTAGTACGTCAGGGAATAGCAATCAGCCC.

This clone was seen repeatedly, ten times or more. CDR3 loop: CASSQAGRSYNEQFF. CDR3 bases read: TGTGCCAGCAGTCAGGCAGGGAGATCCTACAATGAG. The chain is built from TRBV7-9 and TRBJ2-1; D may match TRBD1 or TRBD2 (5 bases each). The read is 3 residues too short to cover the CDR3 end, so that end is filled in from the germline J gene. This CDR3 is built from 15 residues. The V end lost 6 bases, the J end lost 1 base, and 13 bases lay between the germline ends. Germline assignment: CDR1 SEHNR and CDR2 FQNEAQ (reference sequence).

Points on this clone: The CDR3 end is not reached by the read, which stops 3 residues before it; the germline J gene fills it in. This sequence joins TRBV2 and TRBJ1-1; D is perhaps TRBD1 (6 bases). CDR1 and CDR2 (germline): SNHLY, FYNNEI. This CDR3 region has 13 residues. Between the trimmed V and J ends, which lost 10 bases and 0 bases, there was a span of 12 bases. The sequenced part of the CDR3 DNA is TGTGCCACAGGTGGACAGCTGAACACTGAA. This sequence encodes CATGGQLNTE. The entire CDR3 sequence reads CATGGQLNTEAFF. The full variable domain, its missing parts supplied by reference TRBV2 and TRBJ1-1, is EPEVTQTPSHQVTQMGQEVILRCVPISNHLYFYWYRQILGQKVEFLVSFYNNEISEKSEIFDDQFSVERPDGSNFTLKIRSTKLEDSAMYFCATGGQLNTEAFFGQGTRLTVV.

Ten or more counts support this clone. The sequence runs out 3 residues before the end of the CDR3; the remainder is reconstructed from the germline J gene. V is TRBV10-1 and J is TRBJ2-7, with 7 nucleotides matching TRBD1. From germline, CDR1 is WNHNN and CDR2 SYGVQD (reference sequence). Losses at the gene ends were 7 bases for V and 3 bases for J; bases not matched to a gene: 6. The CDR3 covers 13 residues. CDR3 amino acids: CASTERGLYEQYF. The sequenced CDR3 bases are TGCGCCAGCACCGAGAGGGGGCTCTACGAG.

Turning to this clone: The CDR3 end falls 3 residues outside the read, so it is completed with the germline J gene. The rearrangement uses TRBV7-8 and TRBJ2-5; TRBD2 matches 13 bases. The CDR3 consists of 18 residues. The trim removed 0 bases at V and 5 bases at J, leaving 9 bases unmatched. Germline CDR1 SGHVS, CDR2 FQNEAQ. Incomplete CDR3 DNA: TGTGCCAGCAGCTTAGCTATAGGACTAGCGGGGGAACGGGAGACC. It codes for CASSLAIGLAGERET. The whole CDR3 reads CASSLAIGLAGERETQYF.

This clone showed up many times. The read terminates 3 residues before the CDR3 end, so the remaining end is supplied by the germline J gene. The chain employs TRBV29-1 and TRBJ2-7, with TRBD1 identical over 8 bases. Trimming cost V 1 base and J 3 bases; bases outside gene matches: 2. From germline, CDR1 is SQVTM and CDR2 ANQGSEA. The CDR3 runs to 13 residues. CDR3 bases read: TGCAGCGTTGAAGGGGGACAGGACTACGAG. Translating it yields CSVEGGQDYE. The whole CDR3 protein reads CSVEGGQDYEQYF.

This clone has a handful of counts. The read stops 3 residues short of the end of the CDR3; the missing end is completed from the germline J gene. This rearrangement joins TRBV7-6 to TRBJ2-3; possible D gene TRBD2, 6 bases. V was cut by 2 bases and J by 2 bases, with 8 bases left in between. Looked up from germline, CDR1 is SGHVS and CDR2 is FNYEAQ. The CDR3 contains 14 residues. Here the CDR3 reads CASSLTGVTDTQYF. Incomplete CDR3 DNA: TGTGCCAGCAGCTTAACGGGGGTCACAGATACG.

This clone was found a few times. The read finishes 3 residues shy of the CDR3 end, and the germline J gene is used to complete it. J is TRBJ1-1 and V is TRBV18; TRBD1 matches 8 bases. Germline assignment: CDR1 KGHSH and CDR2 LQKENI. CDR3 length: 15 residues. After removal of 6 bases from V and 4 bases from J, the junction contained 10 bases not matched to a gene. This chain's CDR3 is CASSLEQGGRTEAFF. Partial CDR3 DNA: TGTGCCAGCTCCCTTGAACAGGGGGGTCGCACTGAA.